This T cell receptor (beta chain) was observed in a study of control samples from healthy donors and cancer patients. CDR1 is SGHRS and CDR2 is YFSETQ in the germline V gene. The CDR3 runs 16 residues. The junction had 3 bases not matched to a gene; V was cut back by 1 base and J by 4 bases. Data came from immunoSEQ multiplex PCR; TCRdb stores just in-frame clones and leaves some out. Of over 150,000 clones in the sample, around 94% were seen once. The sequenced sample was PBMCs. The chain employs TRBV5-1 and TRBJ1-6, with TRBD1 matching over 9 bases. The receptor was derived from a man between 60 and 75 years old with colorectal cancer. The CDR3, as DNA: TGCGCCAGCAGCTTGACAGGGGGCCGGTATAATTCACCCCTCCACTTT. This encodes CASSLTGGRYNSPLHF.